The source of this T cell receptor (beta chain) is a study of CD8+CD57+ T cells in acquired aplastic anemia. By flow cytometry, patients selected for sequencing had shown an expansion of CD8+CD57+ cells. Prior therapy had not been administered to any patient at the time of blood sampling. The germline gives CDR1 MGHDK, CDR2 SYGVNS. CDR3 size: 16 residues. Genomic DNA served as template for TCR beta VDJ and CDR3 profiling. TCRdb reanalysed the reads using MiXCR and keeps one entry per CDR3 protein. Of about half a million distinct CDR3 sequences in the sample, around 32% are singletons; the top ten hold less than 0.85%.

The sequence came from a human donor with aplastic anemia. The rearrangement uses TRBV25-1 and TRBJ2-4; 8 bases are shared with TRBD2. The J call may not be correct, given that the DNA end is closer to TRBJ2-1. Input material: sorted CD4+, CD8+, or CD8+CD57+ T cells (not recorded which) from PBMCs. Here the CDR3 reads CASSASAGDGYNEQFF. CDR3 sequence (DNA): TGTGCCAGCAGCGCCTCAGCGGGAGATGGCTACAATGAGCAGTTCTTC.